This record concerns one TCR beta chain sequence. Trimming took 0 bases from V and 1 from J; bases not matched to a gene: 5. Germline-derived CDR1 and CDR2 are SGDLS and YYNGEE. The CDR3 loop spans 17 amino acids. This entry comes from a study of radiotherapy plus CTLA-4 blockade in lung cancer. Profiled with immunoSEQ multiplex PCR; TCRdb holds only in-frame clones, not every one. The sample lists approximately 28,000 clones; around 80% were seen once. The material was peripheral blood, obtained from a patient treated with radiotherapy plus ipilimumab. This sequence originates from a human donor with non-small cell lung cancer who had stable disease on radiotherapy plus ipilimumab. The gene calls are TRBV9 and TRBJ1-1; TRBD1 matches 11 bases. The CDR3 nucleotides are TGTGCCAGCAGCGTAGGGACAGGGGGCATGAGGAACACTGAAGCTTTCTTT. Translation gives CASSVGTGGMRNTEAFF.